One TCR beta chain is described in this entry. The sample originates from a study of blood T cell repertoires in COVID-19. Study context: The United States, Italy and Spain supplied acute and convalescent COVID-19 samples.

The CDR3 is 16 residues long. The germline V gene has CDR1 LNHNV and CDR2 YYDKDF (reference sequence). Deletions cut 2 bases from V and 0 bases from J, with 13 bases between. Participants, about 18 to 100 years old, spanned 24 US areas. Allocation to cohorts depended on clinical history reported by the participants. Original analysis: Amplification of reference gene primers was used by the study to estimate nucleated cell counts. The repertoire was sequenced with immunoSEQ multiplex PCR; TCRdb's copy has only in-frame clones and lacks some. That table is the source of V, J and clone size, and D and trimming were worked out from the DNA. The table has about 310,000 clones, roughly 89% seen once.

The chain uses TRBV15 and TRBJ2-5; possible D gene TRBD1, 5 bases. The sequenced sample was PBMCs or T cells enriched from blood (not recorded which). The TCR originated in a woman aged 18 to 35 with acute COVID-19. CDR3 DNA: TGTGCCACCAGCAGATTCCTCCGACAGAACCAAGAGACCCAGTACTTC. It is translated as CATSRFLRQNQETQYF.